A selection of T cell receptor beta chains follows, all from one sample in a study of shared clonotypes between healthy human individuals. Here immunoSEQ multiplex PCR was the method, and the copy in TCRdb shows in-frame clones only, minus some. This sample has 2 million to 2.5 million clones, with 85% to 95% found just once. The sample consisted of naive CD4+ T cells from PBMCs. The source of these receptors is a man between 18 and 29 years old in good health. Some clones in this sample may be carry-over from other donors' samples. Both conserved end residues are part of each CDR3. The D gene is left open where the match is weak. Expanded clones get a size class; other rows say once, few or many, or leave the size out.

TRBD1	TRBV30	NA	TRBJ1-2	CAALDRTNYGYTF	TGTGCCGCATTGGACAGGACAAACTATGGCTACACCTTC
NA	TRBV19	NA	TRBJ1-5	CASSRGPSGVNQPQHF	TGTGCCAGCTCCCGAGGTCCGTCGGGGGTCAATCAGCCCCAGCATTTT
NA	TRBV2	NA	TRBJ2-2	CASSGIQGNTGELFF	TGTGCCAGCAGTGGAATCCAGGGGAACACCGGGGAGCTGTTTTTT
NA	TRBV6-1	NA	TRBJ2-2	CASSVRDPATGELFF	TGTGCCAGCAGTGTCCGGGACCCCGCCACCGGGGAGCTGTTTTTT
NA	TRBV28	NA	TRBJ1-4	CASSFLGSAKLFF	TGTGCCAGCAGTTTTTTGGGGTCCGCAAAACTGTTTTTT
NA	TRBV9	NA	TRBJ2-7	CASSVAGLGYEQYF	TGTGCCAGCAGCGTAGCCGGGCTAGGCTACGAGCAGTACTTC
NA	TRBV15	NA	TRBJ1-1	CATTGGARTEAFF	TGTGCCACCACCGGGGGGGCCCGTACTGAAGCTTTCTTT
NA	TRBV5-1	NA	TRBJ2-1	CASSFLINPSYNEQFF	TGCGCCAGCAGCTTCCTTATAAACCCTTCCTACAATGAGCAGTTCTTC
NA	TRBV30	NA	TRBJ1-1	CAWSVQSAVGLNTEAFF	TGTGCCTGGAGTGTACAGTCGGCTGTAGGGTTGAACACTGAAGCTTTCTTT
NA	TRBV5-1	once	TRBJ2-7	CASSLAAGWTYEQYF	TGCGCCAGCAGCTTGGCAGCAGGGTGGACCTACGAGCAGTACTTC
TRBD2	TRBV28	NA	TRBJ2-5	CASSSNLAGIETQYF	TGTGCCAGCAGTTCCAACCTAGCGGGAATCGAGACCCAGTACTTC